This TCR beta chain was sequenced during a study of lung T cells in sarcoidosis with Löfgren's syndrome. The CDR3 length is 14 residues. Germline CDR1 SGHTA, CDR2 FQGNSA. V was shortened by 2 bases and J by 6 bases, with 13 bases between the two germline ends. The table lists this clonotype with many counts. TCRdb re-called the reads through MiXCR, storing one row per CDR3 protein. The table shows about 63,000 distinct CDR3 sequences, with 21% occurring only once. The sequenced sample was CD4+ T cells from PBMCs. The chain is built from TRBV7-2 and TRBJ1-2; no clear D gene. This clonotype originated in a human donor with sarcoidosis (Löfgren's syndrome or another form), or a control subject (not recorded which). CDR3 in DNA: TGTGCCAGCAGCTTAAGAGGTCGCTTTGATGGCTACACCTTC. Translating it yields CASSLRGRFDGYTF. Looking up the rest from reference TRBV7-2 and TRBJ1-2 gives the full variable domain: GAGVSQSPSNKVTEKGKDVELRCDPISGHTALYWYRQSLGQGLEFLIYFQGNSAPDKSGLPSDRFSAERTGGSVSTLTIQRTQQEDSAVYLCASSLRGRFDGYTFGSGTRLTVV.